These T cell receptor beta chains were read from a single sample in a study of beta chain features in type 1 diabetes. Profiling relied on immunoSEQ multiplex PCR, and the TCRdb table lists in-frame clones only, not all of them. This sample has a few hundred thousand clones, with around 13% found just once. Sequenced sample: naive CD4+ T cells from blood. These receptors were taken from a man under 40 with type 1 diabetes. The CDR3 runs from the conserved cysteine through the conserved F or W. A D gene is named only where the DNA matches it firmly. Expanded clones are given a class, and other clones once, few, many or no size at all.

D	V	size	J	CDR3	DNA
-	TRBV28	-	TRBJ1-5	CASSPPRSGRNQPQHF	TGTGCCAGCAGTCCTCCCCGTTCAGGGCGCAATCAGCCCCAGCATTTT
-	TRBV5-4	-	TRBJ1-1	CASSIQGNTEAFF	TGTGCCAGCAGCATACAGGGTAACACTGAAGCTTTCTTT
TRBD1	TRBV28	few	TRBJ1-2	CASSSRPGQDTGYTF	TGTGCCAGCAGTTCCCGCCCCGGACAGGATACTGGCTACACCTTC
-	TRBV9	few	TRBJ2-2	CASSFRDTGELFF	TGTGCCAGCAGCTTTCGCGACACCGGGGAGCTGTTTTTT
-	TRBV5-1	-	TRBJ1-5	CASSLGADQPQHF	TGCGCCAGCAGCTTGGGCGCGGATCAGCCCCAGCATTTT
TRBD2	TRBV5-1	-	TRBJ2-5	CASSLDGGALTQYF	TGCGCCAGCAGCTTGGACGGGGGGGCCCTGACCCAGTACTTC
-	TRBV7-2	-	TRBJ2-3	CASSHPGSTTDTQYF	TGTGCCAGCAGCCATCCCGGGAGCACGACAGATACGCAGTATTTT
TRBD2	TRBV18	-	TRBJ2-7	CASSPRREDYEQYF	TGTGCCAGCTCACCCCGGCGGGAGGACTACGAGCAGTACTTC
TRBD2	TRBV11-2	few	TRBJ2-7	CASRDLAGGTYEQYF	TGTGCCAGCAGAGACTTAGCGGGAGGTACCTACGAGCAGTACTTC
TRBD1	TRBV7-9	-	TRBJ1-1	CASSSQGATEAFF	TGTGCCAGCAGCTCACAGGGGGCAACTGAAGCTTTCTTT
TRBD2	TRBV19	few	TRBJ2-7	CASSPGTSGTYEQYF	TGTGCCAGTAGTCCCGGGACTAGCGGTACGTACGAGCAGTACTTC
TRBD2	TRBV7-9	few	TRBJ2-7	CASSLAESGGYEQYF	TGTGCCAGCAGCTTAGCCGAAAGCGGGGGCTACGAGCAGTACTTC
-	TRBV18	few	TRBJ2-5	CASSPTMMGETQYF	TGTGCCAGCTCACCAACTATGATGGGAGAGACCCAGTACTTC
-	TRBV6-5	-	TRBJ2-1	CASSRTTYNEQFF	TGTGCCAGCAGCCGGACTACCTACAATGAGCAGTTCTTC
-	TRBV18	-	TRBJ2-2	CASSPLGDGNTGELFF	TGTGCCAGCTCACCGCTTGGAGACGGCAACACCGGGGAGCTGTTTTTT
-	TRBV5-1	-	TRBJ2-2	CASSRDYTGELFF	TGCGCCAGCAGCCGGGACTACACCGGGGAGCTGTTTTTT
TRBD2	TRBV25-1	few	TRBJ2-1	CASSSRGLGSTNEQFF	TGTGCCAGCAGTTCGCGCGGACTAGGGTCTACTAATGAGCAGTTCTTC
-	TRBV29-1	few	TRBJ1-4	CSVEDPDSATNEKLFF	TGCAGCGTTGAAGACCCGGACAGTGCAACTAATGAAAAACTGTTTTTT
-	TRBV5-1	-	TRBJ2-6	CASRPQGTGANVLTF	TGCGCCAGCAGACCTCAGGGGACAGGGGCCAACGTCCTGACTTTC
-	TRBV30	-	TRBJ1-5	CAWSVNGGNNQPQHF	TGTGCCTGGAGTGTAAACGGGGGGAACAATCAGCCCCAGCATTTT
-	TRBV9	-	TRBJ1-1	CASSVGTATEAFF	TGTGCCAGCAGCGTAGGGACAGCCACTGAAGCTTTCTTT
TRBD2	TRBV2	-	TRBJ2-7	CASGGGAGANNEQYF	TGTGCCAGCGGGGGAGGCGCGGGAGCAAACAACGAGCAGTACTTC
-	TRBV5-1	-	TRBJ1-1	CASSSEGRGAFF	TGCGCCAGCAGCTCTGAGGGAAGAGGAGCTTTCTTT
-	TRBV7-9	-	TRBJ2-7	CASSVALTGSYEQYF	TGTGCCAGCAGCGTCGCTCTTACCGGCTCCTACGAGCAGTACTTC
-	TRBV5-1	-	TRBJ1-2	CASSTGSGGNYGYTF	TGCGCCAGCAGCACGGGGTCTGGCGGTAACTATGGCTACACCTTC
TRBD1	TRBV4-2	-	TRBJ1-2	CASSQGGGRRDRVNYGYTF	TGTGCCAGCAGCCAAGGGGGCGGCCGCCGGGACAGGGTGAACTATGGCTACACCTTC
-	TRBV30	-	TRBJ2-7	CAWSAGTTYEQYF	TGTGCCTGGAGCGCCGGGACAACCTACGAGCAGTACTTC
TRBD2	TRBV7-2	-	TRBJ2-5	CASSLWGSGGAEETQYF	TGTGCCAGCAGCTTATGGGGTAGCGGGGGGGCCGAGGAGACCCAGTACTTC
TRBD1	TRBV6-5	-	TRBJ1-1	CASTRDRNTEAFF	TGTGCCAGCACTAGGGACAGGAACACTGAAGCTTTCTTT
-	TRBV27	few	TRBJ2-2	CASSLFSGPSGELFF	TGTGCCAGCAGTTTATTCTCGGGTCCGTCCGGGGAGCTGTTTTTT
TRBD1	TRBV11-2	-	TRBJ2-7	CASSMDREGEQYF	TGTGCCAGCAGCATGGACAGGGAAGGCGAGCAGTACTTC
-	TRBV12-5	-	TRBJ2-3	CASGLPSENTQYF	TGTGCTAGTGGTTTGCCTAGCGAGAATACGCAGTATTTT
TRBD2	TRBV5-1	few	TRBJ2-7	CASSLAGGSLSYEQYF	TGCGCCAGCAGCTTGGCCGGCGGGAGCCTCTCCTACGAGCAGTACTTC
-	TRBV5-1	few	TRBJ2-5	CASSPEVVSGETQYF	TGCGCCAGCAGCCCGGAGGTTGTGAGTGGGGAGACCCAGTACTTC
-	TRBV18	-	TRBJ1-2	CASSPLEGDYGYTF	TGTGCCAGCTCACCCCTAGAGGGTGACTATGGCTACACCTTC
-	TRBV5-1	few	TRBJ2-3	CASSRRTGINTDTQYF	TGCGCCAGCAGCAGAAGGACGGGAATTAACACAGATACGCAGTATTTT
-	TRBV29-1	-	TRBJ2-5	CSALRGAETQYF	TGCAGCGCACTTCGGGGGGCCGAGACCCAGTACTTC
TRBD1	TRBV19	few	TRBJ2-2	CASRAGTGRNTGELFF	TGTGCCAGTAGAGCCGGGACAGGGAGAAACACCGGGGAGCTGTTTTTT
-	TRBV19	few	TRBJ2-4	CASRDSSKNIQYF	TGTGCCAGTAGGGACAGTTCCAAAAACATTCAGTACTTC
-	TRBV25-1	few	TRBJ2-5	CASSEWAASSKETQYF	TGTGCCAGCAGTGAATGGGCCGCCAGCTCTAAAGAGACCCAGTACTTC
-	TRBV27	few	TRBJ2-7	CASSRGREAYEQYF	TGTGCCAGCAGTAGGGGGAGGGAAGCCTACGAGCAGTACTTC
-	TRBV5-1	-	TRBJ1-1	CASSVRDPMNTEAFF	TGCGCCAGCAGCGTCAGGGATCCCATGAACACTGAAGCTTTCTTT
TRBD1	TRBV2	-	TRBJ1-5	CASSVEGGINQPQHF	TGTGCCAGCAGTGTAGAAGGGGGCATCAATCAGCCCCAGCATTTT
-	TRBV27	-	TRBJ2-7	CASSLSRGGYEQYF	TGTGCCAGCAGTTTATCGCGGGGTGGCTACGAGCAGTACTTC
TRBD1	TRBV13	-	TRBJ2-2	CASSPSTGGNTGELFF	TGTGCCAGCAGCCCATCGACAGGGGGCAACACCGGGGAGCTGTTTTTT
-	TRBV11-2	few	TRBJ2-2	CASSLGTTGTGELFF	TGTGCCAGCAGCTTAGGGACAACTGGTACCGGGGAGCTGTTTTTT
TRBD1	TRBV6-5	-	TRBJ2-7	CASARDRAQSEQYF	TGTGCCAGTGCCCGGGACAGGGCACAATCCGAGCAGTACTTC
-	TRBV30	-	TRBJ1-3	CAWSPGGGNTIYF	TGTGCCTGGAGCCCCGGTGGTGGAAACACCATATATTTT
TRBD1	TRBV7-2	few	TRBJ1-6	CASSTLGQGSGNSPLHF	TGTGCCAGCAGCACATTGGGACAGGGTTCGGGTAATTCACCCCTCCACTTT
-	TRBV19	few	TRBJ1-1	CASSSEFSRVGGTEAFF	TGTGCCAGTAGTTCCGAATTTAGCAGGGTGGGCGGCACTGAAGCTTTCTTT
-	TRBV6-6	-	TRBJ2-7	CASSYSLYEQYF	TGTGCCAGCAGTTACTCCCTCTACGAGCAGTACTTC
TRBD1	TRBV29-1	-	TRBJ2-2	CSARQGANTGELFF	TGCAGCGCACGACAGGGGGCGAACACCGGGGAGCTGTTTTTT
-	TRBV11-2	-	TRBJ1-2	CASSGVWIGRGYTF	TGTGCCAGCAGCGGCGTTTGGATAGGGAGAGGCTACACCTTC
TRBD2	TRBV29-1	few	TRBJ2-3	CSGLLAGGRDTQYF	TGCAGCGGCCTGCTAGCGGGAGGAAGGGATACGCAGTATTTT
-	TRBV5-1	-	TRBJ2-5	CASSFEQQETQYF	TGCGCCAGCAGCTTTGAACAGCAAGAGACCCAGTACTTC
TRBD2	TRBV15	-	TRBJ2-3	CATSTGLAGLRTDTQYF	TGTGCCACCAGTACTGGACTAGCGGGTCTCCGCACAGATACGCAGTATTTT
TRBD2	TRBV5-4	few	TRBJ2-2	CASSVLAGPSGSGELFF	TGTGCCAGCAGCGTACTAGCGGGGCCTTCAGGGAGCGGGGAGCTGTTTTTT